The clone carrying this T cell receptor (beta chain) was picked up a small number of times. Its antigen remains unidentified. This entry is derived from a study of blood T cells in healthy people across ages. V was shortened by 5 bases and J by 3 bases, with 19 bases between the two germline ends. The CDR3 length is 16 residues. Study conclusions and caveats: Unknown CMV status may confound age-related changes in expanded clones. The study found more naive CD4+ cells and higher diversity in long-lived than aged donors.

With a J-beta primer mix and a sample-barcoded 5' primer, a second PCR ran about 6 to 11 cycles. TCRdb redid the calling of the 5' RACE reads with MiXCR, one entry per CDR3 protein. The repertoire has over 1,500,000 distinct CDR3 sequences, 49% of them found once; the top ten carry around 2.1%. Material for sequencing was blood. The rearrangement joins TRBV12-3 or TRBV12-4 to TRBJ2-5, with D possibly TRBD2 on 6 matching bases. The receptor comes from a middle-aged woman in good health. The CDR3, as DNA: TGTGCCAGCAGTCCTCGGGGGTCGGCTTATGAAGAGACCCAGTACTTC. As protein: CASSPRGSAYEETQYF.